Listed here are 9 T cell receptor beta chains from one sample, sequenced in a study of blood T cells in healthy people across ages. Sample-barcoded 5' priming and a J-beta primer mix drove a second PCR of about 6 to 12 cycles. TCRdb fed the 5' RACE reads into MiXCR, producing one record per CDR3 protein. The repertoire has 1.5 million to 1.8 million distinct CDR3 sequences, roughly 43% of them found once; the top ten carry around 4%. The sequenced sample consisted of blood. The receptors originated from a woman in her late teens or twenties in good health.

As to this clonotype: One junction end disagrees with the germline gene, perhaps due to a read error. The chain recombines TRBV27 with TRBJ2-1, with a weak D call TRBD2 (6 bases). CDR1 is MNHEY and CDR2 is SMNVEV in the germline V gene (reference sequence). The CDR3 totals 16 residues. In DNA form, the CDR3 reads TGTGCCAGCAGTGGCTCTAGCGACAGCTCCTACAATCAGCAGTTCTTC. Residues: CASSGSSDSSYNQQFF.

The J gene is TRBJ1-2, the V gene TRBV20-1; no definite D call. Per the germline V gene, CDR1 is DFQATT and CDR2 is SNEGSKA (reference sequence). V was pared by 6 bases and J by 8 bases, with 7 bases between. The CDR3 is 9 residues long. The CDR3 DNA is TGCAGTGCAGATGGCGGCTACACCTTC. Translation: CSADGGYTF.

This clonotype occurred a few times. The V and J genes are TRBV14 and TRBJ2-4; D is ambiguous. TRBJ2-7 explains the end of the DNA better; the J call may be wrong. The length of the CDR3 is 14 residues. In germline, CDR1 is SGHDN, CDR2 FVKESK. The CDR3 sequence: CASSQNVDSYEQYF. DNA for the CDR3: TGTGCCAGCAGCCAGAACGTCGATAGTTACGAGCAGTACTTC.

The chain has TRBV20-1 and TRBJ2-3; 9 bases agree with TRBD2. Germline V gene data show CDR1 as DFQATT and CDR2 as SNEGSKA (reference sequence). This CDR3 has 14 residues. The J segment lost 9 bases and the V segment lost 2 bases, leaving 9 bases of the junction unmatched. CDR3 region: CSARIPSGERTQYF. The CDR3 nucleotides read TGCAGTGCTAGAATCCCTAGCGGGGAGCGGACGCAGTATTTT.

With regard to this clonotype: This clone may be a read error of a much larger clone one base away. V and J are TRBV24-1 and TRBJ2-1, with TRBD2 identical over 7 bases. CDR1 is KGHDR and CDR2 is SFDVKD in the germline V gene. The CDR3 runs to 14 residues. Losses at the gene ends were 10 bases for V and 9 bases for J; bases not matched to a gene: 14. The CDR3: CATSTSEFHSEQFF. The CDR3, as DNA: TGTGCCACAAGTACTAGCGAGTTCCACAGTGAGCAGTTCTTC.

The chain uses TRBV20-1 and TRBJ2-1; D uncertain. V was pared by 3 bases and J by 6 bases, with 21 bases between. Germline V gene data show CDR1 as DFQATT and CDR2 as SNEGSKA (reference sequence). CDR3 size: 16 residues. The CDR3 loop reads CSASRTGPRMFNEQFF. CDR3 nucleotides: TGCAGTGCTAGTCGTACCGGGCCGCGGATGTTCAATGAGCAGTTCTTC.

This clonotype showed up just once. The chain joins TRBV2 to TRBJ1-4, with TRBD1 matching 7 bases. The J segment lost 8 bases and the V segment lost 10 bases, leaving 13 bases of the junction unmatched. The CDR3 length is 14 residues. Germline V CDR1 and CDR2: SNHLY, FYNNEI. As DNA, the CDR3 is TGTGCCACCAAGGGACGGGACAGAGCGGAAAAACTGTTTTTT. Translation gives CATKGRDRAEKLFF.

This rearrangement joins TRBV6-2 or TRBV6-3 to TRBJ2-4; D perhaps matches TRBD1 (7 bases). Germline CDR1 MNHEY, CDR2 SVGEGT. This CDR3 has 16 amino acids. V was clipped by 6 bases and J by 1 base, with 16 bases between them. Here the CDR3 reads CASRKEEGAAKNIQYF. The CDR3 DNA follows: TGTGCCAGCAGAAAAGAGGAGGGGGCGGCCAAAAACATTCAGTACTTC.

A note on this clonotype: Its ends do not fully match the called genes, so a read error is possible. The chain recombines TRBV7-9 with TRBJ2-2, with a tentative D call TRBD2 (6 bases). This CDR3 contains 15 residues. Germline CDR1 is SEHNR and CDR2 is FQNEAQ (reference sequence). This CDR3 reads CASSPGTLNTGEPFF. The CDR3 DNA sequence: TGTGCCAGCAGCCCCGGGACTCTGAACACCGGGGAGCCGTTTTTT.